This T cell receptor (beta chain) was profiled in a study of T cell repertoires in cytomegalovirus infection. About the study: Evidence of both CMV infection and a matching HLA type came from public TCR beta signatures.

TCRdb called the reads again in MiXCR, with one record for every CDR3 protein. The repertoire holds about 600,000 distinct CDR3 sequences, 20% to 30% seen once, with roughly 8% in the top ten. V lost 4 bases, J lost 10 bases, and 14 bases lay in between. The CDR3 has 13 residues. Looked up from germline, CDR1 is DFQATT and CDR2 is SNEGSKA (reference sequence). This clonotype was observed a few times. The sample consisted of CD8+ T cells from PBMCs. The TCR was taken from a human donor in good health (CMV status not recorded). Some clones in this sample may be carry-over from other donors' samples. The chain couples TRBV20-1 to TRBJ1-6; the D is unclear. This chain's CDR3 is CSANFADSSPLHF. The CDR3 coding sequence is TGCAGTGCTAATTTCGCTGATTCGTCACCCCTCCACTTT.